These 13 T cell receptor beta chains were sequenced from one sample in a study of T cells in Graves' hyperthyroidism and ophthalmopathy. It was RNA transcripts that yielded the amplified TCR beta CDR3 regions. RT-PCR in the first round (using the HTBI primer set) targeted the TCR CDR3. Each CDR3 protein gets one entry after TCRdb re-called the multiplex PCR reads with MiXCR. The sample contains approximately 870,000 distinct CDR3 sequences, 35% to 45% of which appear only once. The sequencing input was blood. The source of these receptors is a man younger than 35 with Graves' hyperthyroidism.

The J gene is TRBJ1-6, the V gene TRBV7-9, with 10 bases identical to TRBD1. The CDR3 is 15 amino acids. Germline values: CDR1 SEHNR, CDR2 FQNEAQ (reference sequence). J gave up 9 bases and V 5 bases, and 7 bases lay outside the gene matches. CDR3 in amino acids: CASSQTTGGSSPLHF. The CDR3 coding sequence is TGTGCCAGCAGCCAGACGACAGGGGGCAGTTCACCCCTCCACTTT.

V gene TRBV25-1 combines with J gene TRBJ2-2; D assignment may be TRBD1 or TRBD2 (6 bases each). This CDR3 is built from 15 residues. V was trimmed by 6 bases and J by 4 bases, leaving 15 bases between them. Germline lookup yields CDR1 MGHDK and CDR2 SYGVNS. CDR3 sequence reads: CASSLGRGGTGELFF. CDR3 DNA: TGTGCCAGCAGCTTGGGCAGGGGAGGCACCGGGGAGCTGTTTTTT.

The chain carries TRBV19 and TRBJ1-6; TRBD1 aligns across 9 bases. V was clipped by 4 bases and J by 10 bases; unmatched bases: 11. The germline CDR1 and CDR2 sequences are LNHDA and SQIVND (reference sequence). The length of the CDR3 is 16 residues. The CDR3 DNA is TGTGCCAGTAGTACCGGGACAGGGACGGGAGACTCACCCCTCCACTTT. It encodes CASSTGTGTGDSPLHF.

This clonotype was seen many times. The CDR3 DNA reads as TGTGCCAGCAGCCAAGTACGGGGCACTGAAGCTTTCTTT. Translation: CASSQVRGTEAFF. The chain links TRBV14 to TRBJ1-1; D gene ambiguous. Germline CDR1 and CDR2: SGHDN and FVKESK. CDR3 length: 13 residues. Trimming removed 1 base at V and 4 bases at J, with 7 bases between.

As regards this clonotype: The germline gene is not matched at one end of the junction; a read error may be the cause. CDR3 in DNA: TGCGCCAGCAGCTTGGGGAGAAAGGGGTACGAGCAGTACTTC. It yields the protein CASSLGRKGYEQYF. J is TRBJ2-7 and V is TRBV7-2; perhaps D is TRBD1 or TRBD2 (5 bases each). The CDR3 runs to 14 residues. Germline V CDR1 and CDR2: SGHTA, FQGNSA. Variable domain in full (rest from reference TRBV7-2 and TRBJ2-7): GAGVSQSPSNKVTEKGKDVELRCDPISGHTALYWYRQSLGQGLEFLIYFQGNSAPDKSGLPSDRFSAERTGGSVSTLTIQRTQQEDSAVYLCASSLGRKGYEQYFGPGTRLTVT.

The gene calls are TRBV10-3 and TRBJ1-1; TRBD1 matches 7 bases. Unmatched junction bases numbered 8, after V lost 6 bases and J lost 4 bases. This CDR3 has 14 residues. Germline values: CDR1 ENHRY, CDR2 SYGVKD. This CDR3 reads CAISTTGFGTEAFF. For the CDR3, the DNA is TGTGCCATCAGCACGACAGGGTTCGGCACTGAAGCTTTCTTT.

The chain links TRBV19 to TRBJ2-7, with 9 bases lining up with TRBD1. CDR3 length equals 16 residues. CDR1 is LNHDA, CDR2 SQIVND, per germline (reference sequence). J was trimmed by 1 base and V by 6 bases; bases with no gene match: 10. The DNA of the CDR3 is TGTGCCAGTAGATCAACCGGACAGGGGAGATCCTACGAGCAGTACTTC. It encodes CASRSTGQGRSYEQYF.

This chain links TRBV7-9 with TRBJ2-7; a weak D match, TRBD1 (5 bases). The V and J ends lost 5 bases and 4 bases respectively, with 9 bases between them. Germline values: CDR1 SEHNR, CDR2 FQNEAQ (reference sequence). There are 12 residues in the CDR3. The CDR3 sequence: CASSQHRYEQYF. In nucleotides, the CDR3 is TGTGCCAGCAGCCAACACAGGTACGAGCAGTACTTC.

The chain couples TRBV19 to TRBJ1-5; unclear D gene. V was trimmed by 3 bases and J by 0 bases, leaving 9 bases between them. In germline, CDR1 is LNHDA, CDR2 SQIVND (reference sequence). CDR3 size: 15 residues. CDR3 amino acids: CASSILLTSNQPQHF. Written as DNA, the CDR3 is TGTGCCAGTAGTATTCTGCTCACTAGCAATCAGCCCCAGCATTTT.

The V and J genes are TRBV29-1 and TRBJ1-4; D is unresolved. From germline, CDR1 is SQVTM and CDR2 ANQGSEA. V gave up 4 bases and J gave up 1 base, with 10 bases separating them. CDR3 length: 14 residues. The CDR3 protein is CSVGPKGTNEKLFF. CDR3 in DNA: TGCAGCGTTGGGCCTAAGGGAACTAATGAAAAACTGTTTTTT.

This clonotype showed up many times. The chain is built from TRBV2 and TRBJ2-7; TRBD2 matches 14 bases. The CDR3 runs 15 residues. The trim removed 6 bases at V and 6 bases at J, leaving 7 bases unmatched. Per the germline V gene, CDR1 is SNHLY and CDR2 is FYNNEI. CDR3 sequence (DNA): TGTGCCAGCAGGGGGACTAGCGGGAGCACCGGCGAGCAGTACTTC. This translates into CASRGTSGSTGEQYF.

The table lists this clonotype with a few counts. The gene calls are TRBV6-5 and TRBJ2-5; D possibly corresponds to TRBD1 (5 bases). Trimming pared 5 bases from V and 5 bases from J, leaving 18 bases between. From germline, CDR1 is MNHEY and CDR2 SVGAGI. CDR3 size: 15 residues. CDR3 DNA sequence: TGTGCCAGCAGTCCGACGGACAAGAGAAGGGAGACCCAGTACTTC. Translation gives CASSPTDKRRETQYF.

This chain connects TRBV7-9 to TRBJ1-1; the match to TRBD1 covers 10 bases. Germline trimming cut 5 bases from V and 4 bases from J; bases unmatched to any gene: 25. From germline, CDR1 is SEHNR and CDR2 FQNEAQ (reference sequence). This CDR3 comprises 21 residues. CDR3 DNA: TGTGCCAGCAGCACCCCTTGGTCCCCGCGGGACAGGGGTCTCTCTAGCACTGAAGCTTTCTTT. It encodes CASSTPWSPRDRGLSSTEAFF.